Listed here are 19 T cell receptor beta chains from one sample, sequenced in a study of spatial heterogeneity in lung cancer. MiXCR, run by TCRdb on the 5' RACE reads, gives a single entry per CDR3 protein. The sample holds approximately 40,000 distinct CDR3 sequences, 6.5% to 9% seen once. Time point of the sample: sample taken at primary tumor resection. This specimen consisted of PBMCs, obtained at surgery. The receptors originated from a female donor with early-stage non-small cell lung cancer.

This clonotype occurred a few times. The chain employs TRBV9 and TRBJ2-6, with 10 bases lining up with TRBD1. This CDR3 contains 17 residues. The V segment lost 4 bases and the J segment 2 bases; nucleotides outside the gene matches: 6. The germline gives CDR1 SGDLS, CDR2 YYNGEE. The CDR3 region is CASSTGTGVTGANVLTF. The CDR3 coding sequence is TGTGCCAGCAGCACCGGGACAGGGGTAACTGGGGCCAACGTCCTGACTTTC.

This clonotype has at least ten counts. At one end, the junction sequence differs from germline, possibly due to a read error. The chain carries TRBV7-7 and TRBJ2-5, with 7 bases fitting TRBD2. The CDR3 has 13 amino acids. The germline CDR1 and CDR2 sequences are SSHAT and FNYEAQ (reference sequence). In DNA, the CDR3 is TGTGCTAGCAGTTCAGCGGGATTTCGGGCCCAGTACTTC. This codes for CASSSAGFRAQYF. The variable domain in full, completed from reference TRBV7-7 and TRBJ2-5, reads GAGVSQSPRYKVTKRGQDVTLRCDPISSHATLYWYQQALGQGPEFLTYFNYEAQPDKSGLPSDRFSAERPEGSISTLTIQRTEQRDSAMYRCASSSAGFRAQYFGPGTRLLVL.

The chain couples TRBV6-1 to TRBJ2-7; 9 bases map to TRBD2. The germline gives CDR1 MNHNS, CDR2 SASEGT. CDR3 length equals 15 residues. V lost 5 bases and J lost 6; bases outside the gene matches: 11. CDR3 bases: TGTGCCAGCAGTACATGGGGACTAGCCCCGGGCGAGCAGTACTTC. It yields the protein CASSTWGLAPGEQYF.

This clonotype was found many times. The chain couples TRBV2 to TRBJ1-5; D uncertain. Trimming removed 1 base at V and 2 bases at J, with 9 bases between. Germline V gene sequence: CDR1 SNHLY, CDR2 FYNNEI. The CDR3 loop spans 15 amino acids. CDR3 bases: TGTGCCAGCAGTGAAGAGGGTTGGGGCAATCAGCCCCAGCATTTT. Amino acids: CASSEEGWGNQPQHF.

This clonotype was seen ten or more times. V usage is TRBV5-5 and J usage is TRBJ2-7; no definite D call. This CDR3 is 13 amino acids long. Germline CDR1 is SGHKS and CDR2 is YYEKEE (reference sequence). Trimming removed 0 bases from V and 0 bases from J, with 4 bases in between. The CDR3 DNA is TGTGCCAGCAGCTTGGCTGTCTCCTACGAGCAGTACTTC. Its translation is CASSLAVSYEQYF.

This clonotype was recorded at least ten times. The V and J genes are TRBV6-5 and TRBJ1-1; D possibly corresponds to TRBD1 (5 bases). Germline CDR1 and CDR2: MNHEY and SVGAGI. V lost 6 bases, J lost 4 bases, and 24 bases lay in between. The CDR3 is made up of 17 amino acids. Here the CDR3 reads CASSPGGVGFGPTEAFF. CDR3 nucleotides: TGTGCCAGCAGCCCCGGGGGTGTAGGCTTCGGCCCCACTGAAGCTTTCTTT.

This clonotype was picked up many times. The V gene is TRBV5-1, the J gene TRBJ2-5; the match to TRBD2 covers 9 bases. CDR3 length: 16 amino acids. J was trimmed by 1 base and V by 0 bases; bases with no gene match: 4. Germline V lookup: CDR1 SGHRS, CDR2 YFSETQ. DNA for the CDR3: TGCGCCAGCAGCTTGGGTAGCGGGAGTCCCCAAGAGACCCAGTACTTC. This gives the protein CASSLGSGSPQETQYF.

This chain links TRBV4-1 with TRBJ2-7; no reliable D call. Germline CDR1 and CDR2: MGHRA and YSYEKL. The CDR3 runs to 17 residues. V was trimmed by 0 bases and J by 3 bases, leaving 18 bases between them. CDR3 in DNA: TGCGCCAGCAGCCAAGATCTCGGTTTCCGACGCCGCTACGAGCAGTACTTC. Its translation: CASSQDLGFRRRYEQYF.

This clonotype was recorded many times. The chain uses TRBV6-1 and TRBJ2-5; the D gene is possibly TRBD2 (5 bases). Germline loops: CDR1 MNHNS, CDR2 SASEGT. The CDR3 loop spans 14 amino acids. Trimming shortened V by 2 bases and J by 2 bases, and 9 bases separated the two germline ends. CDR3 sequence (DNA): TGTGCCAGCAGTGAATCGAGGGCACAAGAGACCCAGTACTTC. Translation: CASSESRAQETQYF.

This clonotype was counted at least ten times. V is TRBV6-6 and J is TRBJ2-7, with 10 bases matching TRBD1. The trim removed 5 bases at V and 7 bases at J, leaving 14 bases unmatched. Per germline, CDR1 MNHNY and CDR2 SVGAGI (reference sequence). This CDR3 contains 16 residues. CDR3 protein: CASSGAIPGQGWEQYF. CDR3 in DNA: TGTGCCAGCAGTGGAGCAATACCGGGACAGGGGTGGGAGCAGTACTTC.

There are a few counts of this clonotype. CDR3 nucleotides: TGTGCCTGGTTACCGAACACTGAAGCTTTCTTT. Translation: CAWLPNTEAFF. The chain links TRBV30 to TRBJ1-1; the D is unclear. Germline CDR1 reads GTSNPN; CDR2 reads SVGIG (reference sequence). Trimming cost V 5 bases and J 1 base, with 5 bases left between them. This CDR3 is built from 11 residues.

This chain's CDR3 is CASSVGSGADTQYF. CDR3 bases: TGTGCCAGCAGCGTAGGTAGCGGGGCAGATACGCAGTATTTT. The rearrangement uses TRBV9 and TRBJ2-3; 8 bases match TRBD2. V was clipped by 0 bases and J by 4 bases; unmatched bases: 1. The CDR3 has 14 amino acids. Germline assignment: CDR1 SGDLS and CDR2 YYNGEE.

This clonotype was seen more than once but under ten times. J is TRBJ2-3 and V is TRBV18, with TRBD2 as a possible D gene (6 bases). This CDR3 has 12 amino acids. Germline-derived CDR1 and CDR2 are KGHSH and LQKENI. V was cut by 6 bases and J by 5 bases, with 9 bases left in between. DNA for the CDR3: TGTGCCAGCTCTATGGGGGGAGATACGCAGTATTTT. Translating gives CASSMGGDTQYF.

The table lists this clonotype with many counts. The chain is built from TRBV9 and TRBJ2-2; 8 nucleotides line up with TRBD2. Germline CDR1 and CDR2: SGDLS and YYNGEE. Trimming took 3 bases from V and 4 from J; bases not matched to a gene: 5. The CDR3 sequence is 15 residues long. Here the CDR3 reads CASSALAGFTGELFF. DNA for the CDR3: TGTGCCAGCAGCGCGTTAGCGGGGTTCACCGGGGAGCTGTTTTTT.

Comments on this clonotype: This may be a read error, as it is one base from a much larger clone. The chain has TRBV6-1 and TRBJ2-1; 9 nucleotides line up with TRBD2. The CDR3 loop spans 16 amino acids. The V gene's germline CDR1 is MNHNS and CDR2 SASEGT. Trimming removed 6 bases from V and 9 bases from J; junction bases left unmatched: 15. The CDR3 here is CASRVVAGGQYGEQFF. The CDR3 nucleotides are TGTGCCAGCAGGGTGGTGGCGGGGGGGCAGTATGGTGAGCAGTTCTTC.

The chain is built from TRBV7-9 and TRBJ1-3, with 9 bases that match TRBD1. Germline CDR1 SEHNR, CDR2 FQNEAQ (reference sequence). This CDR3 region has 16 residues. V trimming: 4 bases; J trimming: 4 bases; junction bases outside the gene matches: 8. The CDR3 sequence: CASSSKNRGPGNTIYF. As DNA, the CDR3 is TGTGCCAGCAGCTCAAAGAACAGGGGGCCAGGAAACACCATATATTTT. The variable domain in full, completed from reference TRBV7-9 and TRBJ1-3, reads DTGVSQNPRHKITKRGQNVTFRCDPISEHNRLYWYRQTLGQGPEFLTYFQNEAQLEKSRLLSDRFSAERPKGSFSTLEIQRTEQGDSAMYLCASSSKNRGPGNTIYFGEGSWLTVV.

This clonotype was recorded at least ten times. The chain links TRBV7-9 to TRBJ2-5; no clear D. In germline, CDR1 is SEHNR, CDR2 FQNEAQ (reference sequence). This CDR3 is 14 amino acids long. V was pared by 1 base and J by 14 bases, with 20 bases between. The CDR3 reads CASSLVQTAPRLYF. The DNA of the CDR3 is TGTGCCAGCAGCTTAGTCCAGACCGCTCCTCGGTTATACTTC.

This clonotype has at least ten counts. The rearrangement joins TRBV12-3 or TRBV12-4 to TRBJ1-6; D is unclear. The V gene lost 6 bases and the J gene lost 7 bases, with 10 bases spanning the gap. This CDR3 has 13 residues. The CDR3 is CASRPGQNSPLHF. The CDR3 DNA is TGTGCCAGCAGGCCCGGGCAGAATTCACCCCTCCACTTT.

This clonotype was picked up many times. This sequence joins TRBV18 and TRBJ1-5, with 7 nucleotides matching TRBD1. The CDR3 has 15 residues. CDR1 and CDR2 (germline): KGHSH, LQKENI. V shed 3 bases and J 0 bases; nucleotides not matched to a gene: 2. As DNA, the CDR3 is TGTGCCAGCTCACCTGGACAGGTTAGCAATCAGCCCCAGCATTTT. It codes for CASSPGQVSNQPQHF.